The clone carrying this TCR beta chain was seen a handful of times. The antigen remains undetermined. The source of the sample is a study of cytomegalovirus exposure and HLA in healthy donors. Points from the study as a whole: Researchers reported in a later analysis that common viral pathogens appeared linked to several top clusters.

This PCR relied on a set of 60 Vbeta primers and 13 Jbeta primers. Here immunoSEQ multiplex PCR was the method, and the copy in TCRdb shows in-frame clones only, minus some. The sample yields 150,000 to 200,000 clones, about 10% seen once. The ends were cut back, 5 bases at V and 7 bases at J, with 15 bases in the middle. CDR3 size: 13 residues. Per the germline V gene, CDR1 is SQVTM and CDR2 is ANQGSEA. Sequenced sample: PBMCs. V usage is TRBV29-1 and J usage is TRBJ2-1; possible D gene TRBD2, 5 bases. This receptor was obtained from a woman aged 25 to 45 in good health and CMV-seropositive. CDR3: CSVSTASHNEQFF. For the CDR3, the DNA is TGCAGCGTTTCAACCGCTAGCCATAATGAGCAGTTCTTC.